The next 19 T cell receptor beta chains were all read from a single sample in a study of technical replicates of blood from a few donors. The repertoire was sequenced with immunoSEQ multiplex PCR; TCRdb's copy has only in-frame clones and lacks some. This repertoire shows around 80,000 clones, 95% to 97% found once; its top ten account for around 0.31%. Source material: T cells isolated from PBMCs. These receptors were taken from a human donor in good health.

The rearrangement links TRBV6-1 to TRBJ2-2; D remains unclear. V gave up 6 bases and J gave up 1 base, with 6 bases separating them. The CDR3 is 13 amino acids. Germline V gene data show CDR1 as MNHNS and CDR2 as SASEGT. The CDR3 spells CASRAGNTGELFF. The CDR3 DNA follows: TGTGCCAGCAGGGCAGGGAACACCGGGGAGCTGTTTTTT.

This chain connects TRBV27 to TRBJ1-2; D is undetermined. V was clipped by 2 bases and J by 4 bases, with 8 bases between them. The CDR3 is 13 residues long. Germline CDR1 MNHEY, CDR2 SMNVEV (reference sequence). CDR3 sequence (DNA): TGTGCCAGCAGTTTAGGCGCAGGCTATGGCTACACCTTC. This encodes CASSLGAGYGYTF.

The rearrangement uses TRBV2 and TRBJ1-6; D remains ambiguous. The CDR3 loop spans 15 amino acids. Germline lookup yields CDR1 SNHLY and CDR2 FYNNEI. The V and J ends lost 4 bases and 0 bases respectively, with 7 bases between them. This CDR3 is CASSARSSYNSPLHF. CDR3 sequence (DNA): TGTGCCAGCAGTGCCCGGAGCTCCTATAATTCACCCCTCCACTTT.

The genes are TRBV19 and TRBJ1-1; 7 bases agree with TRBD1. CDR1 is LNHDA, CDR2 SQIVND, per germline (reference sequence). Trimming removed 5 bases from V and 1 base from J; junction bases left unmatched: 7. CDR3 length: 15 amino acids. The CDR3 reads CASSLGGRGNTEAFF. The CDR3, as DNA: TGTGCCAGTAGTTTAGGGGGCAGGGGGAACACTGAAGCTTTCTTT.

J is TRBJ2-7 and V is TRBV29-1, with TRBD1 matching over 8 bases. Germline CDR1 and CDR2: SQVTM and ANQGSEA. This CDR3 spans 12 amino acids. The ends lost 4 bases at V and 2 bases at J; junction bases unmatched: 1. In DNA form, the CDR3 reads TGCAGCGTTGGGGACAGGACCTACGAGCAGTACTTC. Encoded protein: CSVGDRTYEQYF.

This sequence joins TRBV5-1 and TRBJ2-1; D unresolved. Germline assignment: CDR1 SGHRS and CDR2 YFSETQ. V was shortened by 0 bases and J by 2 bases, with 6 bases between the two germline ends. The CDR3 sequence is 14 residues long. CDR3 region: CASSLGDPYNEQFF. DNA of the CDR3: TGCGCCAGCAGCTTGGGCGATCCCTACAATGAGCAGTTCTTC. The full variable domain, with the rest looked up from reference TRBV5-1 and TRBJ2-1, is KAGVTQTPRYLIKTRGQQVTLSCSPISGHRSVSWYQQTPGQGLQFLFEYFSETQRNKGNFPGRFSGRQFSNSRSEMNVSTLELGDSALYLCASSLGDPYNEQFFGPGTRLTVL.

This chain joins TRBV5-1 and TRBJ2-3; D may be TRBD2 (6 bases). The germline V gene has CDR1 SGHRS and CDR2 YFSETQ. CDR3 length: 14 residues. The V end lost 1 base, the J end lost 6 bases, and 12 bases lay between the germline ends. The CDR3 here is CASSLSGQTDTQYF. CDR3 nucleotides: TGCGCCAGCAGCTTGAGCGGGCAGACGGATACGCAGTATTTT.

This chain links TRBV5-1 with TRBJ2-3, with D hard to call. V lost 0 bases, J lost 4 bases, and 9 bases lay in between. Germline V gene sequence: CDR1 SGHRS, CDR2 YFSETQ. The CDR3 spans 14 residues. CDR3 sequence (DNA): TGCGCCAGCAGCTTGGAGGCTAGGCCAGATACGCAGTATTTT. It specifies CASSLEARPDTQYF.

The chain links TRBV25-1 to TRBJ1-1; D may be TRBD1 (5 bases). Deletions cut 6 bases from V and 1 base from J, with 18 bases between. Per the germline V gene, CDR1 is MGHDK and CDR2 is SYGVNS. The CDR3 is 16 residues long. The CDR3 DNA reads as TGTGCCAGCAGCTTCCAGAGCGACAGCCGGAACACTGAAGCTTTCTTT. Amino acids: CASSFQSDSRNTEAFF.

The chain is built from TRBV19 and TRBJ1-5; 11 bases line up with TRBD1. The CDR3 is 14 residues long. V trimming: 4 bases; J trimming: 6 bases; junction bases outside the gene matches: 2. CDR1 LNHDA and CDR2 SQIVND come from the germline V gene (reference sequence). The CDR3 reads CASSTGTGGQPQHF. The CDR3 DNA reads TGTGCCAGTAGTACTGGGACAGGGGGTCAGCCCCAGCATTTT.

The chain links TRBV5-1 to TRBJ1-4; TRBD1 agrees at 11 bases. The V segment lost 3 bases and the J segment 2 bases; nucleotides outside the gene matches: 3. The germline V gene encodes CDR1 SGHRS and CDR2 YFSETQ. The CDR3 extends over 16 amino acids. The CDR3 reads CASSWTGGGTNEKLFF. The CDR3 DNA reads TGCGCCAGCAGCTGGACAGGGGGCGGCACTAATGAAAAACTGTTTTTT.

This rearrangement joins TRBV4-1 to TRBJ2-2, with 12 bases fitting TRBD2. This CDR3 region has 19 residues. The trim removed 1 base at V and 0 bases at J, leaving 6 bases unmatched. Germline CDR1 is MGHRA and CDR2 is YSYEKL. The DNA of the CDR3 is TGCGCCAGCAGCCAAGTTACTAGCGGGAGGATCGCGAACACCGGGGAGCTGTTTTTT. Translation gives CASSQVTSGRIANTGELFF.

This clone was found once. The CDR3 DNA follows: TGTGCCAGCAGTTTAGATGTCAGGCCTAATTATCAGCCCCAGCATTTT. This gives the protein CASSLDVRPNYQPQHF. V is TRBV28 and J is TRBJ1-5; D is undetermined. With 2 bases removed from V and 5 bases from J, the gap between germline ends came to 16 bases. This CDR3 contains 16 residues. Looked up from germline, CDR1 is MDHEN and CDR2 is SYDVKM.

The CDR3 DNA reads as TGTGCCAGCAGCGGTGTTGGACAGGGGGAAAATGAGCAGTTCTTC. Its translation: CASSGVGQGENEQFF. The chain recombines TRBV7-9 with TRBJ2-1, with 10 bases that match TRBD1. There are 15 residues in the CDR3. The J segment lost 7 bases and the V segment lost 5 bases, leaving 8 bases of the junction unmatched. CDR1 is SEHNR and CDR2 is FQNEAQ in the germline V gene (reference sequence). The full variable domain, rest sourced from reference TRBV7-9 and TRBJ2-1, is DTGVSQNPRHKITKRGQNVTFRCDPISEHNRLYWYRQTLGQGPEFLTYFQNEAQLEKSRLLSDRFSAERPKGSFSTLEIQRTEQGDSAMYLCASSGVGQGENEQFFGPGTRLTVL.

V and J are TRBV7-9 and TRBJ2-1; D unclear. The CDR3 has 13 residues. Trimming removed 4 bases at V and 3 bases at J, with 7 bases between. The germline CDR1 and CDR2 sequences are SEHNR and FQNEAQ (reference sequence). CDR3 amino acids: CASSSSYYNEQFF. CDR3 DNA sequence: TGTGCCAGCAGCTCCTCGTACTACAATGAGCAGTTCTTC.

The gene calls are TRBV2 and TRBJ2-3, with D uncertain. This CDR3 has 11 residues. Deletions cut 8 bases from V and 2 bases from J, with 5 bases between. Germline CDR1 is SNHLY and CDR2 is FYNNEI. CDR3 nucleotides: TGTGCCAGCTATTACACAGATACGCAGTATTTT. Its protein is CASYYTDTQYF.

The chain employs TRBV20-1 and TRBJ2-5, with a weak D call TRBD2 (6 bases). Trimming pared 7 bases from V and 1 base from J, leaving 7 bases between. The CDR3 consists of 11 residues. Germline V gene lookup returns CDR1 DFQATT and CDR2 SNEGSKA (reference sequence). CDR3 sequence (DNA): TGCAGTGGGGGGGTCCAAGAGACCCAGTACTTC. It is translated as CSGGVQETQYF.

Points on this clone: A junction boundary mismatches the germline segment, possibly from a read error. This chain uses TRBV27 with TRBJ2-7, with TRBD2 matching 13 bases. CDR3 length: 17 amino acids. The V gene's germline CDR1 is MNHEY and CDR2 SMNVEV (reference sequence). The CDR3 DNA is TGTGCCAGCAGTTTATTACTAGCGGGAGGGCCCTCCAACGAGCAGTACTTC. Translated: CASSLLLAGGPSNEQYF.

The J gene is TRBJ2-7, the V gene TRBV6-5; 9 nucleotides align to TRBD1. The CDR3 is made up of 14 amino acids. The trim removed 4 bases at V and 4 bases at J, leaving 5 bases unmatched. The germline gives CDR1 MNHEY, CDR2 SVGAGI. Written as DNA, the CDR3 is TGTGCCAGCAGTTGGGACAGGGAGGCTTACGAGCAGTACTTC. Translated, it gives CASSWDREAYEQYF.